This T cell receptor (beta chain) was captured by sequencing in a study of blood T cell repertoires in COVID-19. Whole-study context: COVID-19 samples collected from the United States, Italy and Spain covered acute and convalescent phases. T cells, B-cell-depleted T cells, or PBMCs provided the cDNA or gDNA that served as material.

Only in-frame clones appear in the TCRdb table, and some are missing; sequencing was by immunoSEQ multiplex PCR. The sample shows around 90,000 clones, 85% of them seen only once. The sequence was obtained from a woman aged 65 to 85 with active or convalescent COVID-19. The specimen sequenced was peripheral blood.

The CDR3 here is CASSEQGYNEQFF. In nucleotides, the CDR3 is TGTGCCAGCAGTGAACAGGGGTACAATGAGCAGTTCTTC. The rearrangement uses TRBV6-1 and TRBJ2-1, with D possibly being TRBD1 (6 bases). CDR3 size: 13 residues. In germline, CDR1 is MNHNS, CDR2 SASEGT. The V end lost 2 bases, the J end lost 4 bases, and 6 bases lay between the germline ends.